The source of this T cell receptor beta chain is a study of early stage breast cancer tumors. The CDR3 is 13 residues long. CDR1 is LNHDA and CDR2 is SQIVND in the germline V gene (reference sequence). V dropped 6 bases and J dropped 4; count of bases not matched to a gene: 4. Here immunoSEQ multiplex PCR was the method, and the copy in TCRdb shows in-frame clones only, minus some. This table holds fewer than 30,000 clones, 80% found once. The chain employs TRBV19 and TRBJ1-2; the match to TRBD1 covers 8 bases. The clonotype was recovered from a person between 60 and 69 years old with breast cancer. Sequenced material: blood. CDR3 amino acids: CASRPTGAYGYTF. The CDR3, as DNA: TGTGCCAGTAGGCCGACAGGGGCCTATGGCTACACCTTC.